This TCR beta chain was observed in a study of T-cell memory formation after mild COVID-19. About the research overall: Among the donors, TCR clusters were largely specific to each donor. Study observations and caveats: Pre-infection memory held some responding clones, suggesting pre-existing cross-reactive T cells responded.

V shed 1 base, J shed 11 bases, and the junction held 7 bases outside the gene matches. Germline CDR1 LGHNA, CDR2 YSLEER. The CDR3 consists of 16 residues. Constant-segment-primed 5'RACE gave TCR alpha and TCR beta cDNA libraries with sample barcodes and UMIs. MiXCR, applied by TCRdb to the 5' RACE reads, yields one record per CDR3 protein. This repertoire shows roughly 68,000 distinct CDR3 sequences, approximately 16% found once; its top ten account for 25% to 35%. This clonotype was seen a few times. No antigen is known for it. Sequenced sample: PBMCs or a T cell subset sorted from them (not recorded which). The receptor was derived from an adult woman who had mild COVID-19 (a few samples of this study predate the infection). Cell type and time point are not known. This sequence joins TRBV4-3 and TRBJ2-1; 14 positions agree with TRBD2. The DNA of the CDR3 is TGCGCCAGCAGCCAAGGGAGGACTAGCGGGAGGAGGAAGCAGTTCTTC. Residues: CASSQGRTSGRRKQFF.